This T cell receptor beta chain stems from a study of STAT5B mutations in CD4+ large granular lymphocyte leukemia. Study-wide points: Patient CD4-sorted repertoires stayed more clonal than healthy ones after leukemic-clone removal. No patients shared main leukemic clonotypes, though roughly 23% appeared at low frequency elsewhere. TRBV06-family usage was enriched in top patient clones (8/27) versus controls (2/35).

V lost 6 bases and J lost 0; bases outside the gene matches: 8. Germline V gene lookup returns CDR1 MNHEY and CDR2 SMNVEV (reference sequence). The CDR3 consists of 17 residues. Clones were read by immunoSEQ multiplex PCR, and TCRdb kept only the in-frame ones, dropping some. The data show tens of thousands of clones, roughly 87% seen once. Buffy coats from healthy blood donors served as controls. In the case of this clone: Its antigen is currently unknown.

The gene calls are TRBV27 and TRBJ2-2; 9 positions agree with TRBD1. This TCR was sampled from a human donor in good health. Material for sequencing was CD4+ T cells from blood buffy coats. The CDR3 DNA sequence: TGTGCCAGCAGGGGACAGGGAGACCCCACGAACACCGGGGAGCTGTTTTTT. Residues: CASRGQGDPTNTGELFF.